Sequencing of this T cell receptor (beta chain) was carried out in a study of read filtering for tumor transcriptome and immune sequencing. Looking at the study overall: The cohort had 17 to 20 men and more than 11 women aged roughly 47 to 80, mean about 66 years. DNase treatment preceded whole-transcriptome library preparation. TCR-mapped reads were about 3.5 to 10.27 million with IR-seq versus roughly 75 to 1,300 with RNA-seq.

Study-wide points: The sorted CD138-negative fraction was a mixed bone marrow immune population, not purified T cells.

This clonotype was counted at least ten times. What it recognizes is unknown. Germline values: CDR1 SNHLY, CDR2 FYNNEI. V lost 7 bases and J lost 3, with 13 bases in between. The CDR3 has 13 residues. This library used roughly 370 ng RNA and molecular barcoded adaptors spanning alpha/delta and beta/gamma chains. TCRdb re-called the reads with MiXCR, one entry per CDR3 protein. The sample has 45,000 to 55,000 distinct CDR3 sequences, approximately 12% seen once. Sequenced sample: a population of CD138-negative cells sorted from bone marrow. This clonotype originated in a donor at least 40 years old with multiple myeloma. V usage is TRBV2 and J usage is TRBJ2-7; the D is unclear. CDR3 region: CASKDGGLYEQYF. CDR3 DNA sequence: TGTGCCAGCAAGGACGGCGGCCTCTACGAGCAGTACTTC.